This TCR beta chain was documented in a study of blood T cells in healthy people across ages. From germline, CDR1 is MNHEY and CDR2 SVGEGT. The ends lost 2 bases at V and 5 bases at J; junction bases unmatched: 13. CDR3 length equals 17 residues. This clonotype was seen only a few times. The authors ran a second PCR of 7 to 11 cycles using a sample-barcoded 5' primer and a J-beta primer mix. TCRdb ran MiXCR on the 5' RACE reads and lists one entry per CDR3 protein. The sample holds roughly 900,000 distinct CDR3 sequences, less than 35% seen once. Material for sequencing was blood. The rearrangement uses TRBV6-2 or TRBV6-3 and TRBJ1-1; 8 nucleotides line up with TRBD1. This TCR was recovered from a woman of 80 years or more in good health. The CDR3 here is CASSYDGTGPKATEAFF. The DNA for the CDR3 is TGTGCCAGCAGTTACGATGGGACAGGCCCGAAAGCGACTGAAGCTTTCTTT.